The rows below give T cell receptor beta chains drawn from one sample of a study of T cells after posttransplantation cyclophosphamide. Measured with immunoSEQ multiplex PCR; TCRdb has only the in-frame clones, and not every one. The table lists around 30,000 clones, no singletons, with 2.5% to 3% in the top ten. The sequencing input was PBMCs. The receptors derive from a woman aged 55-69 years in good health, CMV-negative, and a related stem cell transplant donor. Each CDR3 is given with its conserved first and last residue. Each record gives: J gene, V gene, D gene, CDR3 length, clone size, CDR3 protein, CDR3 DNA. A D gene is named only where the DNA matches it firmly. Clone size is shown for a subset of rows, as once, few, many or a class of expanded clone.

j_gene: TRBJ1-6
v_gene: TRBV6-5
d_gene: .
len: 16
abundance: many
CDR3aa: CASSYSRAGRNSPLHF
CDR3nt: TGTGCCAGCAGTTACTCTAGGGCAGGGAGGAATTCACCCCTCCACTTT

j_gene: TRBJ2-2
v_gene: TRBV11-3
d_gene: .
len: 16
abundance: many
CDR3aa: CASSGRRGPNTGELFF
CDR3nt: TGTGCCAGCAGCGGACGAAGGGGCCCGAACACCGGGGAGCTGTTTTTT

j_gene: TRBJ2-4
v_gene: TRBV19
d_gene: TRBD2
len: 14
abundance: many
CDR3aa: CASNPLADKNIQYF
CDR3nt: TGTGCCAGTAACCCTCTAGCGGACAAAAACATTCAGTACTTC

j_gene: TRBJ1-5
v_gene: TRBV28
d_gene: TRBD1
len: 16
abundance: few
CDR3aa: CASSRHGTGVHQPQHF
CDR3nt: TGTGCCAGCAGTAGGCATGGGACAGGGGTCCATCAGCCCCAGCATTTT

j_gene: TRBJ1-2
v_gene: TRBV24-1
d_gene: TRBD1
len: 14
abundance: few
CDR3aa: CATSDNRGGYGYTF
CDR3nt: TGTGCCACCAGTGACAACAGGGGTGGATATGGCTACACCTTC

j_gene: TRBJ1-6
v_gene: TRBV19
d_gene: .
len: 14
abundance: many
CDR3aa: CASMAGTYNSPLHF
CDR3nt: TGTGCCAGTATGGCAGGGACCTATAATTCACCCCTCCACTTT

j_gene: TRBJ2-6
v_gene: TRBV29-1
d_gene: .
len: 13
abundance: few
CDR3aa: CSVRGTGANVLTF
CDR3nt: TGCAGCGTTAGAGGTACTGGGGCCAACGTCCTGACTTTC

j_gene: TRBJ2-7
v_gene: TRBV6-6
d_gene: .
len: 14
abundance: many
CDR3aa: CASSFGQGVGEQYF
CDR3nt: TGTGCCAGCAGTTTCGGGCAGGGCGTCGGCGAGCAGTACTTC

j_gene: TRBJ1-5
v_gene: TRBV7-2
d_gene: TRBD1
len: 15
abundance: many
CDR3aa: CASSPRAGGHQPQHF
CDR3nt: TGTGCCAGCAGCCCAAGAGCAGGGGGCCATCAGCCCCAGCATTTT

j_gene: TRBJ1-1
v_gene: TRBV11-3
d_gene: .
len: 15
abundance: many
CDR3aa: CASRFRSGDYTEAFF
CDR3nt: TGTGCCAGCAGGTTTAGGTCGGGGGACTACACTGAAGCTTTCTTT

j_gene: TRBJ1-2
v_gene: TRBV5-1
d_gene: TRBD1
len: 18
abundance: few
CDR3aa: CASSLATGTGASNYGYTF
CDR3nt: TGCGCCAGCAGCTTGGCCACCGGGACAGGGGCATCTAACTATGGCTACACCTTC

j_gene: TRBJ2-2
v_gene: TRBV7-2
d_gene: TRBD2
len: 16
abundance: many
CDR3aa: CASSLRGGPNTGELFF
CDR3nt: TGTGCCAGCAGCTTGCGCGGGGGGCCGAACACCGGGGAGCTGTTTTTT

j_gene: TRBJ2-1
v_gene: TRBV9
d_gene: .
len: 12
abundance: many
CDR3aa: CASSVRANEQFF
CDR3nt: TGTGCCAGCAGCGTAAGGGCCAATGAGCAGTTCTTC

j_gene: TRBJ1-1
v_gene: TRBV9
d_gene: TRBD1
len: 14
abundance: .
CDR3aa: CASSNRQGMTEAFF
CDR3nt: TGTGCCAGCAGCAACCGACAGGGGATGACTGAAGCTTTCTTT

j_gene: TRBJ2-6
v_gene: TRBV19
d_gene: .
len: 17
abundance: many
CDR3aa: CASSRRDTDSGANVLTF
CDR3nt: TGTGCCAGTAGTCGTAGGGACACGGACTCTGGGGCCAACGTCCTGACTTTC

j_gene: TRBJ2-3
v_gene: TRBV7-3
d_gene: .
len: 12
abundance: many
CDR3aa: CASSSSTDTQYF
CDR3nt: TGTGCCAGCAGCTCTAGCACAGATACGCAGTATTTT

j_gene: TRBJ2-7
v_gene: TRBV2
d_gene: .
len: 14
abundance: many
CDR3aa: CASSEDLGSYEQYF
CDR3nt: TGTGCCAGCAGTGAAGATCTCGGTTCCTACGAGCAGTACTTC

j_gene: TRBJ1-1
v_gene: TRBV27
d_gene: TRBD1
len: 14
abundance: many
CDR3aa: CASSITGGVTEAFF
CDR3nt: TGTGCCAGCAGTATTACAGGGGGGGTGACTGAAGCTTTCTTT

j_gene: TRBJ2-1
v_gene: TRBV11-2
d_gene: TRBD1
len: 14
abundance: many
CDR3aa: CASRNTGGVGEQFF
CDR3nt: TGTGCCAGCAGAAATACAGGGGGAGTGGGTGAGCAGTTCTTC

j_gene: TRBJ1-6
v_gene: TRBV11-1
d_gene: .
len: 13
abundance: many
CDR3aa: CASSLGPQSPLHF
CDR3nt: TGTGCCAGCAGCTTAGGCCCCCAGTCACCCCTCCACTTT

j_gene: TRBJ1-6
v_gene: TRBV30
d_gene: .
len: 12
abundance: .
CDR3aa: CAWLDLGSPLHF
CDR3nt: TGTGCCTGGCTCGACTTGGGTTCACCCCTCCACTTT

j_gene: TRBJ1-2
v_gene: TRBV5-8
d_gene: .
len: 16
abundance: many
CDR3aa: CASSLMQGASNYGYTF
CDR3nt: TGTGCCAGCAGCTTGATGCAGGGAGCTTCTAACTATGGCTACACCTTC

j_gene: TRBJ1-1
v_gene: TRBV12-3/TRBV12-4
d_gene: .
len: 14
abundance: many
CDR3aa: CASSSRGNSQKAFF
CDR3nt: TGTGCCAGCAGTTCTAGGGGGAACTCTCAAAAAGCTTTCTTT

j_gene: TRBJ1-5
v_gene: TRBV19
d_gene: TRBD1
len: 17
abundance: many
CDR3aa: CASSLHGQGALNQPQHF
CDR3nt: TGTGCCAGTAGTCTCCACGGACAGGGAGCCCTCAATCAGCCCCAGCATTTT

j_gene: TRBJ2-5
v_gene: TRBV5-8
d_gene: TRBD1
len: 14
abundance: many
CDR3aa: CASSLSGQGETQYF
CDR3nt: TGTGCCAGCAGCTTGTCAGGACAGGGAGAGACCCAGTACTTC

j_gene: TRBJ1-2
v_gene: TRBV7-9
d_gene: .
len: 12
abundance: many
CDR3aa: CASSVDRRGYTF
CDR3nt: TGTGCCAGCAGCGTCGACAGGAGAGGCTACACCTTC

j_gene: TRBJ2-4
v_gene: TRBV2
d_gene: TRBD2
len: 14
abundance: many
CDR3aa: CASSGSGGANIQYF
CDR3nt: TGTGCCAGCAGTGGTAGCGGGGGGGCGAACATTCAGTACTTC

j_gene: TRBJ2-3
v_gene: TRBV7-9
d_gene: .
len: 15
abundance: many
CDR3aa: CASSRTSYPTDTQYF
CDR3nt: TGTGCCAGCAGCCGAACTAGTTACCCCACAGATACGCAGTATTTT

j_gene: TRBJ2-2
v_gene: TRBV6-1
d_gene: .
len: 12
abundance: many
CDR3aa: CASSGLTGELFF
CDR3nt: TGTGCCAGCAGTGGACTAACCGGGGAGCTGTTTTTT

j_gene: TRBJ2-2
v_gene: TRBV14
d_gene: .
len: 14
abundance: many
CDR3aa: CASSQEWRAGELFF
CDR3nt: TGTGCCAGCAGCCAAGAGTGGAGGGCGGGGGAGCTGTTTTTT

j_gene: TRBJ2-1
v_gene: TRBV24-1
d_gene: .
len: 11
abundance: many
CDR3aa: CATSDTSGQFF
CDR3nt: TGTGCCACCAGTGACACTTCGGGGCAGTTCTTC

j_gene: TRBJ1-6
v_gene: TRBV5-1
d_gene: TRBD1
len: 14
abundance: many
CDR3aa: CASSPKDRGTPLHF
CDR3nt: TGCGCCAGCAGCCCAAAGGACAGGGGAACACCCCTCCACTTT

j_gene: TRBJ2-2
v_gene: TRBV5-1
d_gene: .
len: 15
abundance: .
CDR3aa: CASSEGHADTGELFF
CDR3nt: TGCGCCAGCAGCGAAGGACACGCGGACACCGGGGAGCTGTTTTTT

j_gene: TRBJ2-1
v_gene: TRBV5-4
d_gene: TRBD2
len: 17
abundance: many
CDR3aa: CASSPPMTSGGANEQFF
CDR3nt: TGTGCCAGCAGTCCCCCGATGACTAGCGGGGGGGCCAATGAGCAGTTCTTC

j_gene: TRBJ1-4
v_gene: TRBV5-5
d_gene: TRBD1
len: 15
abundance: many
CDR3aa: CASSPQGATNEKLFF
CDR3nt: TGTGCCAGCAGCCCTCAGGGGGCAACTAATGAAAAACTGTTTTTT

j_gene: TRBJ2-7
v_gene: TRBV7-9
d_gene: .
len: 15
abundance: many
CDR3aa: CASSLKIGTVYEQYF
CDR3nt: TGTGCCAGCAGCCTAAAAATTGGGACTGTCTACGAGCAGTACTTC

j_gene: TRBJ1-5
v_gene: TRBV19
d_gene: .
len: 12
abundance: many
CDR3aa: CASSTQRGSQHF
CDR3nt: TGTGCCAGTAGTACCCAACGGGGGTCCCAGCATTTT

j_gene: TRBJ2-7
v_gene: TRBV6-4
d_gene: TRBD1
len: 12
abundance: many
CDR3aa: CARAERDREQYF
CDR3nt: TGTGCCAGGGCTGAACGGGACAGGGAGCAGTACTTC

j_gene: TRBJ2-7
v_gene: TRBV6-2/TRBV6-3
d_gene: TRBD1
len: 14
abundance: many
CDR3aa: CASDTGQGSNEQYF
CDR3nt: TGTGCCAGCGATACCGGACAGGGAAGTAACGAGCAGTACTTC

j_gene: TRBJ1-6
v_gene: TRBV6-2/TRBV6-3
d_gene: .
len: 15
abundance: many
CDR3aa: CASLQSATFNSPLHF
CDR3nt: TGTGCCAGCCTCCAAAGCGCGACCTTTAATTCACCCCTCCACTTT

j_gene: TRBJ1-6
v_gene: TRBV7-9
d_gene: .
len: 18
abundance: many
CDR3aa: CASSSSPGTSSYNSPLHF
CDR3nt: TGTGCCAGCAGCTCTAGCCCAGGAACGAGCTCCTATAATTCACCCCTCCACTTT

j_gene: TRBJ1-2
v_gene: TRBV2
d_gene: TRBD1
len: 12
abundance: many
CDR3aa: CASPRGPDGYTF
CDR3nt: TGTGCCAGCCCCAGGGGGCCGGATGGCTACACCTTC

j_gene: TRBJ2-7
v_gene: TRBV24-1
d_gene: .
len: 12
abundance: few
CDR3aa: CATSDYRDEQYF
CDR3nt: TGTGCCACCAGTGATTATAGGGACGAGCAGTACTTC